This entry describes one TCR beta chain. The antigen is unknown. The data were taken from a study of cytomegalovirus exposure and HLA in healthy donors. With 6 bases clipped from V and 3 bases from J, the junction kept 5 bases outside the gene matches. Germline CDR1 LNHDA, CDR2 SQIVND (reference sequence). The CDR3 has 15 residues. The PCR was carried out with 60 Vbeta primers and 13 Jbeta primers. Profiled with immunoSEQ multiplex PCR; TCRdb holds only in-frame clones, not every one. The table lists 250,000 to 350,000 clones, just over 85% of them singletons. Findings of the study overall: Some TCR beta chains (around 160 of them) were listed as cytomegalovirus-associated.

The chain joins TRBV19 to TRBJ2-1, with 10 bases fitting TRBD1. This TCR was sampled from a man aged 40-50 years in good health and CMV-seropositive. Source material: PBMCs. In DNA form, the CDR3 reads TGTGCCAGTAGCGCCGACAGGGGGCTCTACAATGAGCAGTTCTTC. Translating it yields CASSADRGLYNEQFF.